This TCR beta chain was captured by sequencing in a study of regulatory T cells in long-lasting Graves disease (TCRdb year 2021). About the investigation overall: Newly diagnosed Graves' disease patients had taken antithyroid drugs for less than 3 months. A total of roughly 33 samples underwent TCR sequencing: around 13 from persistent and approximately 20 from newly diagnosed Graves' disease patients. Peripheral blood TCR sequencing and RNA sequencing compared persistent Graves' disease patients with newly diagnosed Graves' disease patients. The study took place in China and was registered as a clinical trial.

On the study overall, not on this receptor specifically: Persistent Graves' disease patients showed lower TCR Shannon entropy and fewer highly expanded clones than newly diagnosed patients, suggesting clonal expansion. Persistent disease showed preferential use of TRBV28, TRBJ1-2 and TRBJ2-5, whereas newly diagnosed disease favored TRBV20-1 and TRBJ2-1. Sequencing and analysis were limited to the TCR beta chain. A larger number of public clonotypes was shared among persistent patients (over 2,500) than among newly diagnosed patients (about 990). As a limitation, the authors acknowledged that the small sample size may reduce accuracy. The study examined only peripheral blood because the primary lesion, thyroid tissue, could not be accessed.

Libraries were prepared through multiplex PCR. Instrument on record: Illumina HiSeq 4000. CDR3 regions were amplified by Arm-PCR with iRepertoire HTBI primers to construct TCR beta libraries. Gel purification was performed on PCR products prior to sequencing. As for the original processing: Gene usage analysis of CDR3 amino acid clonotypes relied on the approximately 68 TRBV and 13 to 15 TRBJ segments identified across samples. Filtered high-quality paired reads were merged into contigs using COPE and FqMerger. BLAST was used to align contigs to IMGT TRBV, TRBD and TRBJ reference genes, and CDR3 was defined according to IMGT. Any clonotype with a frequency above 0.1% was counted as a highly expanded clone. Repertoire diversity was measured by Shannon entropy, and V-J evenness by the Gini coefficient. A clonotype found in more than one individual was treated as public. The raw public reads went through TCRdb reprocessing: fastp at Q25, MiXCR clone calling, in-frame beta chains kept. When rows share a CDR3 protein, they turn into one entry using the most common DNA and genes. None of the V and J calls come from the authors' own analysis; TCRdb made them. Recorded for this sample are about 620,000 distinct CDR3 sequences; about 16% of them occurred a single time. The ten largest account for around 18% of the sample.

The sample's time point label is to be understood as: newly diagnosed GD, antithyroid drugs for less than 3 months. For both TCR sequencing and RNA sequencing, RNA was extracted from PBMCs in TRIzol. Graves' disease was diagnosed according to American Thyroid Association guidelines. The patients came from an endocrinology department in Xi'an, China. Each patient gave 7 to 9.5 milliliters of peripheral blood, collected in an EDTA anticoagulant tube. Ficoll Paque Plus density gradient separation was used to isolate PBMCs, and no further T cell sorting was done. An Agilent 2100 Bioanalyzer and agarose gel were used to check RNA quality, while a NanoDrop 2000 measured RNA concentration. V trim: 5 bases; J trim: 6 bases; unmatched bases: 6. From its cysteine to its phenylalanine, the CDR3 spans 15 amino acids. Only the CDR3 DNA is retained, 45 bases long and in frame from the first base. For CDR1 and CDR2, the germline V gene (reference sequence) lists LNHDA and SQIVND.

In its sample, this clonotype was seen many times. The specificity of this receptor is unknown. Nothing much larger sits one base from this clone, and base qualities are not available. These data also featured in a second study, about T cells in Graves' hyperthyroidism and ophthalmopathy. As the second study states: Stable Graves' hyperthyroidism was defined as the absence of progression to ophthalmopathy over 18 months of follow-up. The hyperthyroidism patients were between 18 and 65 years old and newly diagnosed, with a disease duration of less than 2 months. The study excluded patients with uncontrolled infections, other autoimmune diseases, pregnancy or lactation. Diagnoses were established on the basis of clinical symptoms, serum thyroxine and TRAb, thyroid ultrasound, and orbital computed tomography. The first round of RT-PCR for the TCR CDR3 was performed with the HTBI primer set and the Qiagen OneStep RT-PCR kit. Most expanded thyroid clonotypes (frequency above 0.001) were also detected in blood, a finding suggesting that blood repertoires may reflect thyroid immune responses. A 13 V-J signature model separated ophthalmopathy from stable hyperthyroidism, with about 90% sensitivity and 81.08% specificity in cross-validation and 80%/75% in testing. During validation, the model predicted progression to ophthalmopathy a median of approximately 7 months ahead of onset, with around 70% sensitivity and roughly 75% specificity. TCR V-J signatures able to tell the groups apart were searched for in a discovery cohort of 90 to 100 patients, of whom more than 40 had Graves' ophthalmopathy and 57 had stable Graves' hyperthyroidism. Prospective prediction of ophthalmopathy was tested in an independent validation cohort of some 19 hyperthyroidism patients and 15 to 17 patients who later progressed to ophthalmopathy. For training and testing, the approximately 97 patients in the discovery cohort were randomly divided in a 7:3 ratio. Thyroid tissue and blood T-cell repertoires from more than five Graves' hyperthyroidism patients were also compared in the study. Once sampling was done, hyperthyroidism patients were given methimazole at a starting dose of 30 mg daily, whereas ophthalmopathy patients were given high-dose intravenous methylprednisolone. Libraries were constructed in a second round of multiplex PCR, after which size selection and purification were carried out. Sequencing of the libraries was done on an Illumina HiSeq2000 using paired-end 100 bp reads. Raw data were processed with SOAPnuke, discarding reads with adapters, uncalled bases, mean Phred below 15, or no exact constant-primer or identifier match. COPE v1.2.5 was used to merge high-quality paired reads, and clonotypes were defined as unique nucleotide sequences. Clonotypes were aligned to IMGT TRBV, TRBD and TRBJ reference segments using MiTCR v1.1. Analysis was restricted to V-J combinations with a frequency above 0.0001, which covered roughly 99% of repertoires. A TCS score was defined as the ratio of F50 (clonal expansion) to E x V (chaos), with BLOSUM62-based TCRdist applied between CDR3 peptides within each V-J. Welch's t-statistics and random forest reduced roughly 540 V-J features to around 14, which were used in a naive Bayes classifier (R e1071). No statistical method was used to set the sample size in advance, and investigators knew the group allocation. The paper reports TCR Vbeta CDR3 sequencing of about 140 peripheral blood samples: 43 ophthalmopathy, approximately 74 hyperthyroidism and 17 progressor patients.

Recombination joined TRBV19 with TRBJ1-5; TRBD1 matches 11 bases in the middle. Specimen: peripheral blood mononuclear cells (PBMCs), collected at new diagnosis, from a patient treated with antithyroid drugs. The receptor was derived from a woman in her 30s with Graves disease. Donor details come from another sample of the same person, matched by shared clones. CDR3 region: CASSATGTGGQPQHF. The DNA reads TGTGCCAGTAGTGCGACCGGGACAGGGGGTCAGCCCCAGCATTTT.